The clone carrying this T cell receptor beta chain was seen a few times. What it recognizes is unknown. CDR1 and CDR2 from the germline V gene are LNHNV and YYDKDF (reference sequence). The ends were cut back, 9 bases at V and 0 bases at J, with 14 bases in the middle. This CDR3 spans 14 amino acids. The data originate from a study of T cells in localized non-small cell lung cancer. Whole-study findings and limits: Multi-region tumor sequencing was not done, so intratumor heterogeneity could not be excluded.

Measured with immunoSEQ multiplex PCR; TCRdb has only the in-frame clones, and not every one. The data contain about 1,600 clones, 25% of them singletons. This clonotype was obtained from a woman aged 35-75 years with stage I lung adenocarcinoma. The sequences come from lung tumor tissue, collected before any cancer treatment. The chain uses TRBV15 and TRBJ1-1, with D maybe TRBD1 (6 bases). The CDR3 reads CATEDGQLNTEAFF. The CDR3 nucleotides read TGTGCCACTGAAGACGGACAGCTGAACACTGAAGCTTTCTTT.